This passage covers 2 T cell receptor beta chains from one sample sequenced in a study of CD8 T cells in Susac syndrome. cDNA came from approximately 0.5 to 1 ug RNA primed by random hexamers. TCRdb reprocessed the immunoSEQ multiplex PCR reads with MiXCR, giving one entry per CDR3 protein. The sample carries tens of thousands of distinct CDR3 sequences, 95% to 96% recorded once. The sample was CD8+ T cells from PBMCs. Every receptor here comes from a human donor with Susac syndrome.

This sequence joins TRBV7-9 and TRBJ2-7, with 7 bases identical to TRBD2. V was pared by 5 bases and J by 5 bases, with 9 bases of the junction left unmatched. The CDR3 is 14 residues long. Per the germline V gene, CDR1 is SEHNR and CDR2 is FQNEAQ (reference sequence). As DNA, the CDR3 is TGTGCCAGCAGCCAGACGGCTACTAGCGACGAGCAGTACTTC. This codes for CASSQTATSDEQYF.

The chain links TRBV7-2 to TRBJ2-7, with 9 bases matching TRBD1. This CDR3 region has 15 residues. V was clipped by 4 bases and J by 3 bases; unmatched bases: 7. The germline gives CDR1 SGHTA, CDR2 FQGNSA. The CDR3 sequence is CASSSTGTGIYEQYF. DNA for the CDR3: TGTGCCAGCAGCTCCACCGGGACAGGGATCTACGAGCAGTACTTC.